This T cell receptor beta chain came from a study of blood T cell repertoires in COVID-19. Across the whole study: PBMCs, B-cell-depleted T cells, or T cells were the source of the cDNA or gDNA that made up the material.

Germline CDR1 and CDR2: SGHKS and YYEKEE (reference sequence). CDR3 size: 15 residues. J lost 6 bases, V lost 0 bases, and 4 bases had no gene match. Sequenced by immunoSEQ multiplex PCR; TCRdb stores in-frame clones only, minus some. Here the sample spans more than 110,000 clones, 80% to 90% being singletons. Material: peripheral blood. The receptor was derived from a man in his fifties or sixties with active or convalescent COVID-19. The V gene is TRBV5-5, the J gene TRBJ2-2; 8 bases line up with TRBD1. The CDR3 region has the DNA TGTGCCAGCAGCTTGGCCGGGACAGGTGCCGGGGAGCTGTTTTTT. This encodes CASSLAGTGAGELFF.